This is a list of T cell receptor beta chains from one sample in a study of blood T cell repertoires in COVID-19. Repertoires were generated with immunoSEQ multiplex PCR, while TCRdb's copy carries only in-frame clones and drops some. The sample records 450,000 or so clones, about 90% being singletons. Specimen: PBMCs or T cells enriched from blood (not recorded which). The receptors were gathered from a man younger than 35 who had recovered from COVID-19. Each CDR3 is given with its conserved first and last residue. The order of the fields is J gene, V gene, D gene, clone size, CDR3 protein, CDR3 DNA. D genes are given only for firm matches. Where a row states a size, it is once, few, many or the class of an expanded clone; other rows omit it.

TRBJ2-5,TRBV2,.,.,CASSDALRGKRVETQYF,TGTGCCAGCAGTGATGCTCTTAGGGGGAAAAGGGTAGAGACCCAGTACTTC
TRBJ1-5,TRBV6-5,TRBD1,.,CASRSDRRDQPQHF,TGTGCCAGCAGGTCGGACAGGAGAGATCAGCCCCAGCATTTT
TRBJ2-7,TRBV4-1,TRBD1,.,CASSPLTGVDEQYF,TGCGCCAGCAGCCCGTTGACAGGGGTGGACGAGCAGTACTTC
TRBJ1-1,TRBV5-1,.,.,CASSWQANTEAFF,TGCGCCAGCAGCTGGCAGGCTAACACTGAAGCTTTCTTT
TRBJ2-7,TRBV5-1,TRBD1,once,CASTWGQGGTYEQYF,TGCGCCAGCACCTGGGGACAGGGGGGTACCTACGAGCAGTACTTC
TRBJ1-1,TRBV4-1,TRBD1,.,CASSTPGQLNTEAFF,TGCGCCAGCAGTACACCGGGACAGTTAAACACTGAAGCTTTCTTT
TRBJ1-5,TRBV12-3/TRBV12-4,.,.,CASSTDGGGPQHF,TGTGCCAGCAGCACCGATGGAGGAGGGCCCCAGCATTTT
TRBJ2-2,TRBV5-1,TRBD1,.,CASSRGQGAGELFF,TGCGCCAGCAGCAGGGGACAGGGGGCCGGGGAGCTGTTTTTT
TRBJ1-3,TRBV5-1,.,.,CASSLGQSGNTIYF,TGCGCCAGCAGCTTGGGACAGTCCGGAAACACCATATATTTT
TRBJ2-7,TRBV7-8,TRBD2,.,CASSSTSEGLGEQYF,TGTGCCAGCAGCTCTACAAGCGAGGGACTAGGGGAGCAGTACTTC
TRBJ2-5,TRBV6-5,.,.,CASSYPGSLETQYF,TGTGCCAGCAGTTACCCGGGAAGTTTAGAGACCCAGTACTTC
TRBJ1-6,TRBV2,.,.,CASTRGGVNSPLHF,TGTGCCAGCACCCGGGGGGGTGTCAATTCACCCCTCCACTTT
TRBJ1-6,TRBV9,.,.,CASSKSGNSPLHF,TGTGCCAGCAGCAAATCAGGGAACTCACCCCTCCACTTT
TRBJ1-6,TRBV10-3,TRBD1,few,CAISGGQGGSPLHF,TGTGCCATCAGTGGGGGACAGGGAGGTTCACCCCTCCACTTT
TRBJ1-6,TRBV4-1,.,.,CASSQEAFRNSPLHF,TGCGCCAGCAGCCAAGAGGCCTTCCGAAATTCACCCCTCCACTTT
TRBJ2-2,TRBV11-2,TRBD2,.,CASSLRSGATGELFF,TGTGCCAGCAGCTTACGAAGCGGGGCGACCGGGGAGCTGTTTTTT
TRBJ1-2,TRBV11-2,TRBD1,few,CASSSTGAYGYTF,TGTGCCAGCAGCTCGACAGGGGCCTATGGCTACACCTTC
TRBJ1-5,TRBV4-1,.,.,CASSQDRGDQPQHF,TGCGCCAGCAGCCAAGACCGCGGGGATCAGCCCCAGCATTTT
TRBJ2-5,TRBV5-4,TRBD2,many,CASSPPGGWQETQYF,TGTGCCAGCAGCCCCCCGGGGGGTTGGCAAGAGACCCAGTACTTC
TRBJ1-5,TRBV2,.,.,CATLGSLNQPQHF,TGTGCCACCTTGGGCAGCCTGAATCAGCCCCAGCATTTT
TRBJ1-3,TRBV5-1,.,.,CASSVTGTGNTIYF,TGCGCCAGCAGCGTCACAGGGACTGGAAACACCATATATTTT
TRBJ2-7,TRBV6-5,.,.,CASSYRAGKPYEQYF,TGTGCCAGCAGTTATAGGGCAGGGAAACCCTACGAGCAGTACTTC
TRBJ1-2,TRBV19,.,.,CASSIDTVWGYTF,TGTGCCAGTAGTATAGATACGGTCTGGGGCTACACCTTC
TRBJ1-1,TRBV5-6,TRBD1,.,CASSADRGAEAFF,TGTGCCAGCAGCGCGGACAGGGGGGCTGAAGCTTTCTTT
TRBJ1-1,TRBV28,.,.,CASSRLNTEAFF,TGTGCCAGCAGCCGGTTGAACACTGAAGCTTTCTTT
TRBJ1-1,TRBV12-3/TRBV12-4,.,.,CASSLYGTGAFF,TGTGCCAGCAGTTTATATGGTACGGGAGCTTTCTTT
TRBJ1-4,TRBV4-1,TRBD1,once,CASSQGQGNEKLFF,TGCGCCAGCAGCCAGGGACAGGGTAATGAAAAACTGTTTTTT
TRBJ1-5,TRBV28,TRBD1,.,CASSFSRGGNQPQHF,TGTGCCAGCAGTTTCTCCAGGGGGGGCAATCAGCCCCAGCATTTT
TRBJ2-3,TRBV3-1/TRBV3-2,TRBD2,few,CASGLAGTDTQYF,TGTGCCAGCGGACTAGCGGGCACAGATACGCAGTATTTT
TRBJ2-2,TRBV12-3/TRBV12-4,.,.,CATTYTGELFF,TGTGCCACCACTTACACCGGGGAGCTGTTTTTT
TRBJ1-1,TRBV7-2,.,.,CASSLVAGLRDTEAFF,TGTGCCAGCAGCTTAGTAGCAGGTCTCAGGGACACTGAAGCTTTCTTT
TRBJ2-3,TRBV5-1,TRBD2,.,CASSAGLVADTQYF,TGCGCCAGCAGCGCGGGACTAGTGGCAGATACGCAGTATTTT
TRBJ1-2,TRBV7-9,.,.,CASSLGPTDGYTF,TGTGCCAGCAGCTTAGGCCCAACGGATGGCTACACCTTC
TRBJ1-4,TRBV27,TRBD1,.,CASSFSGGNEKLFF,TGTGCCAGCAGTTTTTCAGGGGGTAATGAAAAACTGTTTTTT
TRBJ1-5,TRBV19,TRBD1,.,CASSVSSGTGEQPQHF,TGTGCCAGTAGTGTTTCCTCCGGGACAGGGGAACAGCCCCAGCATTTT
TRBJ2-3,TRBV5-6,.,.,CASSGGTDTQYF,TGTGCCAGCTCCGGCGGGACAGATACGCAGTATTTT
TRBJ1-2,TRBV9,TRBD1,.,CASSVGGTVNYGYTF,TGTGCCAGCAGCGTAGGCGGGACAGTTAACTATGGCTACACCTTC
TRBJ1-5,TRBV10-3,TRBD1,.,CAISADRVSQPQHF,TGTGCCATCAGTGCTGACAGGGTAAGTCAGCCCCAGCATTTT
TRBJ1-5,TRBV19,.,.,CASSLTEYSNQPQHF,TGTGCCAGTAGCCTGACAGAATATAGCAATCAGCCCCAGCATTTT
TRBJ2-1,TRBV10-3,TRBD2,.,CAISETTSGAYNEQFF,TGTGCCATCAGTGAAACCACTAGCGGCGCCTACAATGAGCAGTTCTTC
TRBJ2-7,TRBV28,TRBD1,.,CASSTPGGYEQYF,TGTGCCAGCAGTACTCCAGGGGGCTACGAGCAGTACTTC
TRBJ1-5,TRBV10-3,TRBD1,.,CASTGIKNQPQHF,TGTGCCTCGACAGGGATAAAAAATCAGCCCCAGCATTTT
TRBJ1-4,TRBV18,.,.,CASSPRSGTNEKLFF,TGTGCCAGCTCACCACGTTCGGGGACTAATGAAAAACTGTTTTTT
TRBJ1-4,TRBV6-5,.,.,CASRGDNLNEKLFF,TGTGCCAGCAGGGGGGACAATCTTAATGAAAAACTGTTTTTT
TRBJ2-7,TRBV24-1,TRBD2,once,CATSDSLLAGQYF,TGTGCCACCAGTGATTCCCTACTAGCGGGGCAGTACTTC
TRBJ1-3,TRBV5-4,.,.,CASSLAGAGNTIYF,TGTGCCAGCAGCTTGGCAGGGGCCGGAAACACCATATATTTT
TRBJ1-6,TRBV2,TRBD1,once,CATGQAASPLHF,TGTGCCACCGGACAGGCGGCTTCACCCCTCCACTTT
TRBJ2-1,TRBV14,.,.,CASSRDRSSYNEQFF,TGTGCCAGCAGCCGAGACAGAAGCTCCTACAATGAGCAGTTCTTC